This section outlines one T cell receptor beta chain sequence together with its context. Its matching antigen is unknown. Germline V gene lookup returns CDR1 MNHNS and CDR2 SASEGT. Trimming removed 7 bases from V and 5 bases from J, with 18 bases in between. The CDR3 has 14 amino acids. Separation from the roughly 670-subject first cohort characterized the roughly 120-subject validation cohort, to which the donors belonged. This sample is part of a study of cytomegalovirus exposure and HLA in healthy donors. Study-wide results and limits: Reports credit the classifier with highly specific, highly sensitive diagnosis of cytomegalovirus status. Within the 100 to 150 validation repertoires, first-cohort TCR clusters tended to co-occur, according to a later analysis. Cytomegalovirus-associated status was assigned to some 160 TCR beta chains.

Only in-frame clones appear in the TCRdb table, and some are missing; sequencing was by immunoSEQ multiplex PCR. The sample lists about 130,000 clones; more than 80% were seen once. The sequence was collected from a woman aged 25 to 39 in good health and CMV-seropositive. The sequenced sample consisted of PBMCs. The chain carries TRBV6-1 and TRBJ2-7, with D hard to call. The CDR3 protein is CASTKFGNRDEQYF. CDR3 DNA sequence: TGTGCCAGCACTAAATTCGGTAACCGGGACGAGCAGTACTTC.